A single sample gave rise to the 12 T cell receptor beta chains below, sequenced in a study of Graves' ophthalmopathy and Graves' hyperthyroidism. The TCR beta CDR3 regions underwent amplification from RNA transcripts. The first round was an RT-PCR with HTBI primers, and the second round was a multiplex PCR. MiXCR was run by TCRdb on the multiplex PCR reads, yielding one entry per CDR3 protein. The sample shows 350,000 to 400,000 distinct CDR3 sequences, 15% of them seen only once. The sequencing sample was made of peripheral blood. The receptors here all came from a woman between 18 and 30 years old with stable Graves' hyperthyroidism.

The CDR3 nucleotides are TGTGCCAGCAGTGAAGACAGGAACCAAGAGACCCAGTACTTC. Its protein product is CASSEDRNQETQYF. The V gene is TRBV2, the J gene TRBJ2-5; D perhaps matches TRBD1 (5 bases). This CDR3 contains 14 residues. Germline loops: CDR1 SNHLY, CDR2 FYNNEI. The V and J ends lost 1 base and 0 bases respectively, with 6 bases between them.

At least ten counts were recorded for this clonotype. The chain combines TRBV28 with TRBJ1-5; D gene uncertain. CDR1 and CDR2 from the germline V gene are MDHEN and SYDVKM. The CDR3 consists of 11 residues. With 9 bases removed from V and 7 bases from J, the gap between germline ends came to 10 bases. CDR3 residues: CASSEGQPQHF. CDR3 sequence (DNA): TGTGCCAGTTCAGAAGGCCAGCCCCAGCATTTT.

This clonotype was seen more than once but under ten times. The gene calls are TRBV5-1 and TRBJ2-7, with D possibly TRBD1 on 6 matching bases. The CDR3 runs to 16 residues. The germline V and J ends were trimmed by 0 bases and 4 bases, with 17 bases remaining between them. Looked up from germline, CDR1 is SGHRS and CDR2 is YFSETQ. Here the CDR3 reads CASSLVSGAKRYEQYF. In DNA form, the CDR3 reads TGCGCCAGCAGCTTGGTTTCAGGGGCGAAGCGTTACGAGCAGTACTTC.

The chain recombines TRBV6-1 with TRBJ1-6, with 9 bases that match TRBD1. Germline lookup yields CDR1 MNHNS and CDR2 SASEGT. The V and J ends lost 8 bases and 8 bases, in that order; junction bases with no gene match: 10. The CDR3 totals 15 residues. In DNA form, the CDR3 reads TGTGCCAGCGACCGACAGGGGGTAAGACATTCACCCCTCCACTTT. As protein: CASDRQGVRHSPLHF.

This clonotype was detected only a few times. Being one base from a much bigger clone, this may be a read error. The rearrangement links TRBV29-1 to TRBJ2-5; D is perhaps TRBD2 (5 bases). Per germline, CDR1 SQVTM and CDR2 ANQGSEA. The CDR3 is made up of 13 amino acids. For the CDR3, the DNA is TGCGGCGTTGAGCGGTCGCCCCAAGAGACCCAGTACTTC. It yields the protein CGVERSPQETQYF.

This clonotype appeared many times. The chain combines TRBV7-2 with TRBJ1-5; D gene unclear. V lost 2 bases and J lost 0, with 14 bases in between. The CDR3 covers 17 residues. CDR1 and CDR2 (germline): SGHTA, FQGNSA. DNA for the CDR3: TGTGCCAGCAGCTTAAGTTTAACACCCTATAGCAATCAGCCCCAGCATTTT. Translation: CASSLSLTPYSNQPQHF.

There are a few counts of this clonotype. This rearrangement joins TRBV20-1 to TRBJ2-2; weak D call: TRBD2 (7 bases). This CDR3 has 16 amino acids. Between the trimmed V and J ends, which lost 0 bases and 7 bases, there was a span of 18 bases. The germline V gene has CDR1 DFQATT and CDR2 SNEGSKA (reference sequence). The CDR3 here is CSARDARGGVGGELFF. Here the CDR3 DNA reads TGCAGTGCTAGAGATGCGAGGGGGGGCGTGGGCGGGGAGCTGTTTTTT.

This chain connects TRBV4-2 to TRBJ1-2; 9 nucleotides match TRBD1. The CDR3 totals 16 residues. Trimming took 4 bases from V and 6 from J; bases not matched to a gene: 12. Looked up from germline, CDR1 is LGHNA and CDR2 is YNFKEQ. The CDR3 nucleotides read TGTGCCAGCAGCCCTGGAGTGGGACAGGGCGTCCATGGCTACACCTTC. Translated: CASSPGVGQGVHGYTF.

This clonotype occurred a few times. A much larger clone is a single base away; this may be a read error. V gene TRBV19 combines with J gene TRBJ1-1; tentative D call: TRBD1 (5 bases). CDR1 LNHDA and CDR2 SQIVND come from the germline V gene (reference sequence). Trimming cost V 3 bases and J 1 base, with 6 bases left between them. CDR3 length equals 13 residues. CDR3 loop: CASSMDKNTEAFF. For the CDR3, the DNA is TGTGCCAGTAGTATGGACAAGAACACTGAAGCTTTCTTT.

The chain carries TRBV12-3 or TRBV12-4 and TRBJ1-2, with 7 bases identical to TRBD1. This CDR3 comprises 14 residues. With V trimmed by 5 bases and J by 5 bases, 8 bases remained unmatched. As DNA, the CDR3 is TGTGCCAGCAGTCACATGTACAGGGGATATGGCTACACCTTC. Protein product: CASSHMYRGYGYTF.

In this sample, this clonotype turned up many times. The chain uses TRBV6-2 or TRBV6-3 and TRBJ1-1; no definite D call. The CDR3 contains 16 residues. Germline assignment: CDR1 MNHEY and CDR2 SVGEGT. V dropped 6 bases and J dropped 1 base, with 18 bases sitting between them. The CDR3 is CASSWVVGRRNTEAFF. DNA of the CDR3: TGTGCCAGCAGCTGGGTAGTGGGCAGACGGAACACTGAAGCTTTCTTT.

This clonotype was seen repeatedly, ten times or more. V and J are TRBV5-1 and TRBJ1-1; 7 bases line up with TRBD1. Trimming took 0 bases from V and 4 from J; bases not matched to a gene: 9. CDR3 length equals 16 residues. Germline assignment: CDR1 SGHRS and CDR2 YFSETQ. The CDR3 sequence is CASSLGAGRGVTEAFF. As DNA, the CDR3 is TGCGCCAGCAGCTTGGGAGCGGGCAGGGGGGTCACTGAAGCTTTCTTT. The full variable domain, in which reference TRBV5-1 and TRBJ1-1 provide the parts outside the CDR3, is KAGVTQTPRYLIKTRGQQVTLSCSPISGHRSVSWYQQTPGQGLQFLFEYFSETQRNKGNFPGRFSGRQFSNSRSEMNVSTLELGDSALYLCASSLGAGRGVTEAFFGQGTRLTVV.